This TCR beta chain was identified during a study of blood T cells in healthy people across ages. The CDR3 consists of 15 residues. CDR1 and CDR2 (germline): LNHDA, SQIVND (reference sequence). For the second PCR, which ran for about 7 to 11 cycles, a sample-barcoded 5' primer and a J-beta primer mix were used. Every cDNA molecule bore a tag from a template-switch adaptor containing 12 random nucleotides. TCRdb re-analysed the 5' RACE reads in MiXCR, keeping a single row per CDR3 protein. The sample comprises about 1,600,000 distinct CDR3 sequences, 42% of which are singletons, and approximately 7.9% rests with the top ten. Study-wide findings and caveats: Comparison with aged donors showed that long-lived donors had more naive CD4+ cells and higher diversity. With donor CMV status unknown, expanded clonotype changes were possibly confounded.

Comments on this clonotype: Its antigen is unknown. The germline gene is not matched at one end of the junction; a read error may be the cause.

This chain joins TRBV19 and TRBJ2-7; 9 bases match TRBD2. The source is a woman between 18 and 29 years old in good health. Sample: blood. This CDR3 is CACRRTSEAYNEQYF. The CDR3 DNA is TGCGCCTGTAGGCGGACTAGCGAGGCTTACAATGAGCAGTACTTC.